This T cell receptor beta chain appears in the sequencing data of a study of beta chain features in type 1 diabetes. Study findings and constraints: When VDJ junctions were examined, type 1 diabetes patients showed fewer insertions and more deletions. For Type 1 diabetes patients, all four CD4+ subsets carried TCRB CDR3s that were moderately but significantly shorter.

Germline loops: CDR1 MGHRA, CDR2 YSYEKL. There are 21 residues in the CDR3. The ends lost 1 base at V and 0 bases at J; junction bases unmatched: 10. The isolated RNA, all of it, was reverse transcribed, so expressed TCRB transcripts were what got sequenced. The data were produced by immunoSEQ multiplex PCR, yet TCRdb's version contains in-frame clones alone and is incomplete. The sample contains some 160,000 clones, approximately 8.8% of which appear only once. Sorted populations all had greater than 95% purity. Note on this clone: No antigen is known for it.

This chain links TRBV4-1 with TRBJ2-4, with TRBD2 identical over 15 bases. The TCR was taken from a woman aged 25-40 years with type 1 diabetes. Sequenced: central memory CD4+ T cells from blood. The CDR3 is CASSQGRGLAGGGLAKNIQYF. CDR3 bases: TGCGCCAGCAGCCAAGGGCGAGGACTAGCGGGAGGGGGACTAGCCAAAAACATTCAGTACTTC.